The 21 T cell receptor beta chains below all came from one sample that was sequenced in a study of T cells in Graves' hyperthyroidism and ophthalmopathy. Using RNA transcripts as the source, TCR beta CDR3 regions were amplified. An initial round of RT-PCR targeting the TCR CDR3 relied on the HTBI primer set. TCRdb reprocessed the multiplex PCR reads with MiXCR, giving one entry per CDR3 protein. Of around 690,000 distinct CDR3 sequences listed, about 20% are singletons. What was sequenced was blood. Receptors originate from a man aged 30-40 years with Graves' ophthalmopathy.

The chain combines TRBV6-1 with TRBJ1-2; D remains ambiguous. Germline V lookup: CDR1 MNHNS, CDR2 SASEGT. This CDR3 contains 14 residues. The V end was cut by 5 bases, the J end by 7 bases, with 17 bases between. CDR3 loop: CASSFYQSEGGYTF. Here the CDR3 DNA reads TGTGCCAGCAGTTTCTACCAATCGGAGGGTGGCTACACCTTC.

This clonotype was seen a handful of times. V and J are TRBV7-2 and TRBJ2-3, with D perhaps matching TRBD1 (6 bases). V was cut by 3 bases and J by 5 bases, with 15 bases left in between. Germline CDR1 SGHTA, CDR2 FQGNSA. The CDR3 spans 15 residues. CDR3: CASSLPSTGKDTQYF. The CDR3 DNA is TGTGCCAGCAGCTTGCCCTCGACAGGCAAAGATACGCAGTATTTT.

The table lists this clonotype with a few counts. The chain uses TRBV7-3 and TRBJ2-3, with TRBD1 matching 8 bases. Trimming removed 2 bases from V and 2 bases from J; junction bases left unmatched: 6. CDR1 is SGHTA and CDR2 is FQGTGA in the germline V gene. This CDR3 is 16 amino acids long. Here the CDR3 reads CASSLGGTGPTDTQYF. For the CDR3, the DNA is TGTGCCAGCAGCTTAGGTGGGACAGGACCCACAGATACGCAGTATTTT.

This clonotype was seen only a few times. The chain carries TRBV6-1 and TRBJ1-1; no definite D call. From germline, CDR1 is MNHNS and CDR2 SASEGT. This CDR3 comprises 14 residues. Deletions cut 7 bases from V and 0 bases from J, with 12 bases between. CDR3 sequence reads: CASKGIQVNTEAFF. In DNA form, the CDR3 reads TGTGCCAGCAAAGGGATTCAGGTGAACACTGAAGCTTTCTTT.

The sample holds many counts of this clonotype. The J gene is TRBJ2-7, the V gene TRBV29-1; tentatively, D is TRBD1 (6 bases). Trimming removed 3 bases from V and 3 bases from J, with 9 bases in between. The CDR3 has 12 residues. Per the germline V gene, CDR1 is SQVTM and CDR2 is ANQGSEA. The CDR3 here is CSVDEGGYEQYF. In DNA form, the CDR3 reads TGCAGCGTTGACGAAGGGGGCTACGAGCAGTACTTC.

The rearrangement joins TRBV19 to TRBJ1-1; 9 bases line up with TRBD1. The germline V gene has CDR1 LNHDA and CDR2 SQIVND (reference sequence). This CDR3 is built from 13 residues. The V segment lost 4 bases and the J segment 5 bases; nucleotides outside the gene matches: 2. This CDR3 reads CASSRTGETEAFF. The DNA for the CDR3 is TGTGCCAGTAGTAGGACAGGGGAGACTGAAGCTTTCTTT. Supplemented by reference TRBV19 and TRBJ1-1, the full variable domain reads DGGITQSPKYLFRKEGQNVTLSCEQNLNHDAMYWYRQDPGQGLRLIYYSQIVNDFQKGDIAEGYSVSREKKESFPLTVTSAQKNPTAFYLCASSRTGETEAFFGQGTRLTVV.

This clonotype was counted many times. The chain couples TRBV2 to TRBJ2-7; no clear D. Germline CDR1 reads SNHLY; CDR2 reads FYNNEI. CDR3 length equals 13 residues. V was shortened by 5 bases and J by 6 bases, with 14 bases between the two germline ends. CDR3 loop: CASSSERGREQYF. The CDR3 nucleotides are TGTGCCAGCAGTTCTGAGCGCGGTCGCGAGCAGTACTTC.

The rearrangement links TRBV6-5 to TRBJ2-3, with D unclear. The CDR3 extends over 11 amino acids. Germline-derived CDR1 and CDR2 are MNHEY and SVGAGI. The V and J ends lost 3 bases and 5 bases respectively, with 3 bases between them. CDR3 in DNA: TGTGCCAGCAGTTATGAAGATACGCAGTATTTT. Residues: CASSYEDTQYF.

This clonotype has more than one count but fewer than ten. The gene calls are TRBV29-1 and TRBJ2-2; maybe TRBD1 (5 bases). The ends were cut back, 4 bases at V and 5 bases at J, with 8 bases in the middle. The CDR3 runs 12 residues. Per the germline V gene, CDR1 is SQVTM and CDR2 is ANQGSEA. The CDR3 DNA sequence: TGCAGCGTTGGGGCAGGGACCGGGGAGCTGTTTTTT. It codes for CSVGAGTGELFF.

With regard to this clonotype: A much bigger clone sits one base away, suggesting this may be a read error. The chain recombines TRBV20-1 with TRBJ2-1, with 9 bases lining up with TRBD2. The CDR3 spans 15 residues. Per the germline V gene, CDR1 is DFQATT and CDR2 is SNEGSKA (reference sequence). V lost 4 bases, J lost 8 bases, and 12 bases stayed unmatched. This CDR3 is CSANLRPGLAHEQFF. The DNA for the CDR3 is TGCAGTGCTAACCTCCGTCCGGGACTAGCACATGAGCAGTTCTTC.

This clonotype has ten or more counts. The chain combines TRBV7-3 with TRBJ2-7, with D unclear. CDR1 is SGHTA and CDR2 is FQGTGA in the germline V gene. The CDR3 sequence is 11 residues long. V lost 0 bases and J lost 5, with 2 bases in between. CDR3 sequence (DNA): TGTGCCAGCAGCTTAACCCACGAGCAGTACTTC. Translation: CASSLTHEQYF.

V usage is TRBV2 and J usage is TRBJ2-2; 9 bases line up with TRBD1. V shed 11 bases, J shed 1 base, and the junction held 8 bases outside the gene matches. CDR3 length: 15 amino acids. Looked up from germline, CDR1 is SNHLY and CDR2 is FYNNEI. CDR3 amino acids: CAGRQGDLNTGELFF. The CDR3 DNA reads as TGTGCCGGAAGACAGGGGGACCTGAACACCGGGGAGCTGTTTTTT.

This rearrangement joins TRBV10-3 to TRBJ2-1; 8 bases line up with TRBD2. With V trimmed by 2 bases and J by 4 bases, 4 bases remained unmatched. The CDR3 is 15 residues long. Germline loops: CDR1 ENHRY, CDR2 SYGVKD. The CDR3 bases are TGTGCCATCAGTGAGAGCGGGGGTACTTACAATGAGCAGTTCTTC. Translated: CAISESGGTYNEQFF.

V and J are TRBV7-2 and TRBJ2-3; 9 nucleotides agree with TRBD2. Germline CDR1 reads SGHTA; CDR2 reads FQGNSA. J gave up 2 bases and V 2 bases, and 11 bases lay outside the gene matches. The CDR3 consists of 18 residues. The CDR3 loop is CASSLSAGLAPYTDTQYF. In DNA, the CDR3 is TGTGCCAGCAGCTTATCGGCGGGACTAGCACCCTACACAGATACGCAGTATTTT.

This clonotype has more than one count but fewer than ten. The CDR3 DNA reads TGCGCCAGCAGCCAAAAGGTTAGCGGGACTTACTCCTACGAGCAGTACTTC. Protein product: CASSQKVSGTYSYEQYF. The chain couples TRBV4-1 to TRBJ2-7, with 8 bases lining up with TRBD2. Germline values: CDR1 MGHRA, CDR2 YSYEKL. After removal of 2 bases from V and 0 bases from J, the junction contained 9 bases not matched to a gene. This CDR3 has 17 amino acids.

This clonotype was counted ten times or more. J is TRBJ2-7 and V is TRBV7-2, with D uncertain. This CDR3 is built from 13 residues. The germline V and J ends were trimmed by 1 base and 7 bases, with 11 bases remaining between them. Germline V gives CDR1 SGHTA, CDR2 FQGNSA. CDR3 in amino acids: CASSLVASREQYF. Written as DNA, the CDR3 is TGTGCCAGCAGCTTAGTTGCCTCGCGGGAGCAGTACTTC.

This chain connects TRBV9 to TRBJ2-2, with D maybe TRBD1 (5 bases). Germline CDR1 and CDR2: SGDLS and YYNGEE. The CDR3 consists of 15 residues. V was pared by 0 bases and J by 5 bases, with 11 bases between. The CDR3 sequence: CASSVGLQGTGELFF. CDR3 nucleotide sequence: TGTGCCAGCAGCGTAGGACTGCAGGGAACCGGGGAGCTGTTTTTT. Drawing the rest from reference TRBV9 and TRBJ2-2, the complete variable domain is DSGVTQTPKHLITATGQRVTLRCSPRSGDLSVYWYQQSLDQGLQFLIQYYNGEERAKGNILERFSAQQFPDLHSELNLSSLELGDSALYFCASSVGLQGTGELFFGEGSRLTVL.

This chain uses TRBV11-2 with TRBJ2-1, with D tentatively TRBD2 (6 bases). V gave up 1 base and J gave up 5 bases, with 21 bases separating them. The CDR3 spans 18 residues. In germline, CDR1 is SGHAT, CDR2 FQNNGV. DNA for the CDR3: TGTGCCAGCAGCTTAGCAGAGGAAGTCCGGGACTGGGACAATGAGCAGTTCTTC. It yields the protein CASSLAEEVRDWDNEQFF. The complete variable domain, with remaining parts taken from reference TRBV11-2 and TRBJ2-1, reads EAGVAQSPRYKIIEKRQSVAFWCNPISGHATLYWYQQILGQGPKLLIQFQNNGVVDDSQLPKDRFSAERLKGVDSTLKIQPAKLEDSAVYLCASSLAEEVRDWDNEQFFGPGTRLTVL.

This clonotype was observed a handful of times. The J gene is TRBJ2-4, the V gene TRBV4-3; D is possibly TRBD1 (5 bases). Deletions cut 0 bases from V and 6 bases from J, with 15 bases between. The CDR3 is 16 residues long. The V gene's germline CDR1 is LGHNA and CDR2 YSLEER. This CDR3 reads CASSQEHTRRGNIQYF. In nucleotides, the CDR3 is TGCGCCAGCAGCCAAGAACACACGAGAAGGGGAAACATTCAGTACTTC.

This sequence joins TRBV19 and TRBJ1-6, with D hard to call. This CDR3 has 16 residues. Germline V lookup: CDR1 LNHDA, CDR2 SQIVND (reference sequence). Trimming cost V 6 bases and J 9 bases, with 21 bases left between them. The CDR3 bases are TGTGCCAGTAGCCGACCACAAACCCTCGGAATTTCACCCCTCCACTTT. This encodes CASSRPQTLGISPLHF.

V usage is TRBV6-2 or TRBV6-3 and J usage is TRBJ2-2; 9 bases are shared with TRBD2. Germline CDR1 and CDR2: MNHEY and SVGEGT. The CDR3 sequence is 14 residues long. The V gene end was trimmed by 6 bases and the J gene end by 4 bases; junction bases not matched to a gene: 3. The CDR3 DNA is TGTGCCAGCAGGTCGACTAGCGGCACCGGGGAGCTGTTTTTT. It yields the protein CASRSTSGTGELFF.